What follows are 12 T cell receptor beta chains derived from one specimen sequenced in a study of OX40 agonist ivuxolimab in advanced cancers. Preparation of the library involved the immunoSEQ multiplex PCR assay. Sourced from immuneACCESS, this table was stored by TCRdb with only in-frame sequences that have V and J called. A share of the clones is absent; for the studies checked, an unresolved V gene accounts for under half, and the remainder has no known explanation. The sample table shows around 94,000 clones, and roughly 90% are seen once. Together, the top ten hold 3% to 3.5% of the sample. The source was CD4+ or CD8+ T cells sorted from blood, collected in a trial of the OX40 agonist ivuxolimab. Receptors were obtained from an adult with an advanced solid tumor such as melanoma, head and neck, liver or kidney cancer.

This chain connects TRBV7-3 to TRBJ2-7; D may be TRBD2 (7 bases). Germline values: CDR1 SGHTA, CDR2 FQGTGA. This CDR3 is 14 amino acids long. The V and J ends lost 5 bases and 7 bases respectively, with 18 bases between them. The CDR3: CASSPKGLGGEQYF. The CDR3 DNA reads TGTGCCAGCAGCCCAAAAGGACTAGGGGGGGAGCAGTACTTC.

There are a few counts of this clone. J is TRBJ1-1 and V is TRBV6-1; D uncertain. The CDR3 loop spans 15 amino acids. CDR1 and CDR2 from the germline V gene are MNHNS and SASEGT. V shed 1 base and J shed 11 bases, with 20 bases lying between them. Written as DNA, the CDR3 is TGTGCCAGCAGTGAAGACTCCCCCGGAATAGGGAAGGCTTTCTTT. This sequence encodes CASSEDSPGIGKAFF.

This clone appeared once. The chain couples TRBV30 to TRBJ1-1, with D perhaps TRBD1 (5 bases). The ends were cut back, 3 bases at V and 6 bases at J, with 11 bases in the middle. The CDR3 is made up of 12 amino acids. Germline CDR1 GTSNPN, CDR2 SVGIG (reference sequence). The CDR3 DNA is TGTGCCTGGAGCGGGCAGGGTGCTGAAGCTTTCTTT. Amino acid sequence: CAWSGQGAEAFF.

The chain recombines TRBV5-6 with TRBJ1-5; D perhaps matches TRBD1 (5 bases). CDR1 and CDR2 from the germline V gene are SGHDT and YYEEEE. The CDR3 covers 15 residues. The V and J ends lost 2 bases and 2 bases respectively, with 11 bases between them. CDR3 sequence reads: CASSLDRDGNQPQHF. The CDR3 DNA is TGTGCCAGCAGCTTAGACAGAGATGGCAATCAGCCCCAGCATTTT.

This chain connects TRBV28 to TRBJ2-7; D is perhaps TRBD2 (7 bases). CDR1 is MDHEN and CDR2 is SYDVKM in the germline V gene. CDR3 length: 18 residues. Trimming left V 2 bases short and J 0 bases short, with 20 bases between. The CDR3 reads CASSLPPSGGLISYEQYF. DNA for the CDR3: TGTGCCAGCAGTTTACCCCCCTCGGGGGGCCTTATCTCCTACGAGCAGTACTTC.

The chain is built from TRBV5-6 and TRBJ2-7; D is ambiguous. The CDR3 length is 16 residues. Germline loops: CDR1 SGHDT, CDR2 YYEEEE. V was trimmed by 1 base and J by 6 bases, leaving 20 bases between them. The CDR3 is CASSLWNGVTLVEQYF. For the CDR3, the DNA is TGTGCCAGCAGCTTGTGGAACGGTGTGACACTTGTCGAGCAGTACTTC.

The chain uses TRBV29-1 and TRBJ1-1; TRBD1 aligns across 8 bases. The CDR3 has 13 amino acids. The germline gives CDR1 SQVTM, CDR2 ANQGSEA. The V segment lost 7 bases and the J segment 5 bases; nucleotides outside the gene matches: 9. This chain's CDR3 is CSAMTGAGTEAFF. The CDR3 DNA reads TGCAGCGCCATGACAGGGGCGGGGACTGAAGCTTTCTTT.

This chain connects TRBV13 to TRBJ2-6; D perhaps matches TRBD2 (6 bases). Germline V gene sequence: CDR1 PRHDT, CDR2 FYEKMQ (reference sequence). CDR3 size: 16 residues. V was cut by 4 bases and J by 0 bases, with 10 bases left in between. CDR3 nucleotides: TGTGCCAGCAGCTCGGGACTTTCCTCTGGGGCCAACGTCCTGACTTTC. Translating it yields CASSSGLSSGANVLTF.

The chain recombines TRBV6-1 with TRBJ2-3, with unresolved D. The germline V gene has CDR1 MNHNS and CDR2 SASEGT. This CDR3 has 13 amino acids. V lost 4 bases to trimming and J lost 6 bases, with 11 bases between them. CDR3 in DNA: TGTGCCAGCAGTGGGGAATTACATGATACGCAGTATTTT. Amino acid sequence: CASSGELHDTQYF.

This clone appeared a single time. The V and J genes are TRBV6-5 and TRBJ1-1; no clear D. Trimming removed 2 bases at V and 1 base at J, with 8 bases between. The CDR3 totals 14 residues. The germline V gene encodes CDR1 MNHEY and CDR2 SVGAGI. The CDR3 DNA reads TGTGCCAGCAGTTACAGTAAGGGGAACACTGAAGCTTTCTTT. Amino acid sequence: CASSYSKGNTEAFF.

This chain links TRBV5-6 with TRBJ2-3; perhaps TRBD2 as D (5 bases). The CDR3 loop spans 14 amino acids. The V and J ends lost 4 bases and 4 bases respectively, with 13 bases between them. CDR1 and CDR2 (germline): SGHDT, YYEEEE. CDR3 region: CASSLRAGSDTQYF. CDR3 nucleotide sequence: TGTGCCAGCAGCCTCCGTGCGGGTTCAGATACGCAGTATTTT.

The chain employs TRBV27 and TRBJ2-1; D remains unclear. CDR3 length: 14 amino acids. CDR1 is MNHEY and CDR2 is SMNVEV in the germline V gene (reference sequence). Trimming shortened V by 6 bases and J by 0 bases, and 9 bases separated the two germline ends. The CDR3 nucleotides read TGTGCCAGCAGCCGGATTAACTCCTACAATGAGCAGTTCTTC. Protein sequence: CASSRINSYNEQFF.